Below are 14 T cell receptor beta chains sequenced from a single sample in a study of T-cell reconstitution after alpha-beta-depleted transplantation in children. Unique molecular identifiers tagged the TCRbeta library. Using its own MiXCR run on the PCR reads, TCRdb lists one record per CDR3 protein. The sample has fewer than 400,000 distinct CDR3 sequences; approximately 20% are singletons. The source was PBMCs from the stem cell graft donor, collected from the stem cell graft. All receptors derive from a human donor who donated a stem cell graft to a child with acute myeloid leukemia.

The chain employs TRBV9 and TRBJ2-3; no definite D call. V gave up 0 bases and J gave up 3 bases, with 11 bases separating them. Germline V lookup: CDR1 SGDLS, CDR2 YYNGEE. The CDR3 totals 15 residues. For the CDR3, the DNA is TGTGCCAGCAGCGTAGGCGCCAAACTAACAGATACGCAGTATTTT. Encoded protein: CASSVGAKLTDTQYF.

This clonotype turned up a few times. The chain couples TRBV29-1 to TRBJ2-2; TRBD2 might be the D (6 bases). The CDR3 spans 13 residues. Germline V gene lookup returns CDR1 SQVTM and CDR2 ANQGSEA. Trimming pared 7 bases from V and 5 bases from J, leaving 14 bases between. As DNA, the CDR3 is TGCAGCGCACTCCCGGGAGAAACCGGGGAGCTGTTTTTT. The encoded protein is CSALPGETGELFF.

This clonotype was detected a few times. V and J are TRBV6-1 and TRBJ1-4; TRBD1 matches 10 bases. The trim removed 4 bases at V and 6 bases at J, leaving 2 bases unmatched. The CDR3 is made up of 14 amino acids. From germline, CDR1 is MNHNS and CDR2 SASEGT. CDR3: CASSATGGYEKLFF. As DNA, the CDR3 is TGTGCCAGCAGTGCGACAGGGGGCTATGAAAAACTGTTTTTT.

V and J are TRBV7-2 and TRBJ1-1; D gene ambiguous. This CDR3 is 13 amino acids long. Germline assignment: CDR1 SGHTA and CDR2 FQGNSA. V was clipped by 5 bases and J by 3 bases, with 10 bases between them. The CDR3 sequence: CASSPSRDTEAFF. CDR3 nucleotides: TGTGCCAGCAGCCCATCGAGGGACACTGAAGCTTTCTTT.

J is TRBJ2-2 and V is TRBV7-2; 10 bases match TRBD1. The CDR3 is 15 residues long. The J segment lost 7 bases and the V segment lost 4 bases, leaving 6 bases of the junction unmatched. Germline CDR1 and CDR2: SGHTA and FQGNSA. For the CDR3, the DNA is TGTGCCAGCAGCTCTAGACAGGGGGCTAACGGGGAGCTGTTTTTT. Protein product: CASSSRQGANGELFF.

This clonotype was seen only a few times. CDR3 sequence reads: CSAAGMGIDWGIQETQYF. The CDR3, as DNA: TGCAGTGCTGCCGGTATGGGGATCGATTGGGGGATCCAAGAGACCCAGTACTTC. The chain uses TRBV20-1 and TRBJ2-5; D possibly uses TRBD1 or TRBD2 (5 bases each). CDR3 length: 18 residues. The germline CDR1 and CDR2 sequences are DFQATT and SNEGSKA (reference sequence). The V and J ends lost 5 bases and 1 base respectively, with 26 bases between them.

This rearrangement joins TRBV12-3 or TRBV12-4 to TRBJ1-2; TRBD1 agrees at 8 bases. The CDR3 has 13 residues. Unmatched junction bases numbered 1, after V lost 3 bases and J lost 4 bases. Written as DNA, the CDR3 is TGTGCCAGCAGTTTTGACAGGGGCTATGGCTACACCTTC. Amino acid sequence: CASSFDRGYGYTF.

The genes are TRBV5-5 and TRBJ2-5; weak D call: TRBD1 (6 bases). Germline lookup yields CDR1 SGHKS and CDR2 YYEKEE (reference sequence). The CDR3 runs to 16 residues. V was pared by 0 bases and J by 5 bases, with 17 bases between. This chain's CDR3 is CASSLVRAGVLETQYF. The CDR3 DNA follows: TGTGCCAGCAGCTTGGTGAGGGCAGGGGTACTTGAGACCCAGTACTTC. Supplemented by reference TRBV5-5 and TRBJ2-5, the full variable domain reads DAGVTQSPTHLIKTRGQQVTLRCSPISGHKSVSWYQQVLGQGPQFIFQYYEKEERGRGNFPDRFSARQFPNYSSELNVNALLLGDSALYLCASSLVRAGVLETQYFGPGTRLLVL.

The rearrangement uses TRBV28 and TRBJ1-2; unclear D gene. This CDR3 has 15 amino acids. Trimming took 4 bases from V and 2 from J, leaving 14 bases between them. In germline, CDR1 is MDHEN, CDR2 SYDVKM. CDR3 coding DNA: TGTGCCAGCAGTTCAGCGGGCCTTGGAAACTATGGCTACACCTTC. Protein product: CASSSAGLGNYGYTF.

The chain links TRBV12-3 or TRBV12-4 to TRBJ2-1; D ambiguous. The CDR3 runs to 12 residues. With 3 bases removed from V and 10 bases from J, the gap between germline ends came to 10 bases. CDR3 sequence: CASSFELEEQFF. CDR3 in DNA: TGTGCCAGCAGTTTTGAGTTGGAAGAGCAGTTCTTC.

This clonotype was seen a few times. The J gene is TRBJ2-3, the V gene TRBV20-1; D is ambiguous. Germline V gene data show CDR1 as DFQATT and CDR2 as SNEGSKA (reference sequence). This CDR3 is built from 15 residues. The V end was cut by 1 base, the J end by 2 bases, with 13 bases between. The CDR3, as DNA: TGCAGTGCTAGAGGGGGTAGTTTCAACACAGATACGCAGTATTTT. Encoded protein: CSARGGSFNTDTQYF.

A few counts support this clonotype. The rearrangement links TRBV4-2 to TRBJ2-7; the D call may be TRBD1 or TRBD2 (5 bases each). The V end lost 1 base, the J end lost 2 bases, and 12 bases lay between the germline ends. The CDR3 is made up of 15 amino acids. In germline, CDR1 is LGHNA, CDR2 YNFKEQ. In DNA, the CDR3 is TGTGCCAGCAGCCAAGTCTTACGGGACCCCTACGAGCAGTACTTC. Protein: CASSQVLRDPYEQYF.

This chain links TRBV5-1 with TRBJ2-7, with D maybe TRBD1 (5 bases). The CDR3 extends over 13 amino acids. Germline values: CDR1 SGHRS, CDR2 YFSETQ. The V and J ends lost 5 bases and 2 bases respectively, with 11 bases between them. The CDR3 loop is CASSQGSAYEQYF. The CDR3 region has the DNA TGCGCCAGCAGTCAGGGTTCCGCCTACGAGCAGTACTTC. The full variable domain, in which reference TRBV5-1 and TRBJ2-7 provide the parts outside the CDR3, is KAGVTQTPRYLIKTRGQQVTLSCSPISGHRSVSWYQQTPGQGLQFLFEYFSETQRNKGNFPGRFSGRQFSNSRSEMNVSTLELGDSALYLCASSQGSAYEQYFGPGTRLTVT.

V gene TRBV9 combines with J gene TRBJ2-7; D may correspond to TRBD1 or TRBD2 (6 bases each). This CDR3 region has 14 residues. In germline, CDR1 is SGDLS, CDR2 YYNGEE. The ends were cut back, 3 bases at V and 0 bases at J, with 10 bases in the middle. Here the CDR3 reads CASSEGGNSYEQYF. The CDR3 DNA reads as TGTGCCAGCAGCGAGGGGGGAAACTCCTACGAGCAGTACTTC.